Listed below are T cell receptor beta chains from one sample, sequenced in a study of T cell responses to AZD1222 COVID-19 vaccine. Assay: immunoSEQ multiplex PCR; the TCRdb copy retains only in-frame clones and omits some. The top ten clones hold about 5.4% of a sample with about 150,000 clones, roughly 87% of them seen once. The source was peripheral blood, collected 28 days after the second dose of the MenACWY control vaccine. The receptor source for this set is an adult who received the MenACWY meningococcal vaccine as a control. CDR3s include the opening cysteine and the closing phenylalanine or tryptophan. Fields, in order: CDR3 length, V gene, J gene, clone size, D gene, CDR3 DNA, CDR3 protein. The D gene is left open where the match is weak. The listing skips clone size in some rows; elsewhere it reads once, few, many or a size class.

cdr3_length: 14; v_call: TRBV3-1/TRBV3-2; j_call: TRBJ1-2; clone_size: once; d_call: TRBD1; cdr3_nt: TGTGCCAGCAGCCAAGTAAGGACAGGGTCTGGCTACACCTTC; cdr3_aa: CASSQVRTGSGYTF
cdr3_length: 14; v_call: TRBV21-1; j_call: TRBJ2-1; clone_size: .; d_call: .; cdr3_nt: TGTGCCAGCAGCAGGACTTTCTCCTACAATGAGCAGTTCTTC; cdr3_aa: CASSRTFSYNEQFF
cdr3_length: 13; v_call: TRBV7-9; j_call: TRBJ2-5; clone_size: .; d_call: TRBD2; cdr3_nt: TGTGCCAGCAGCTTCGGGGGGCAAGAGACCCAGTACTTC; cdr3_aa: CASSFGGQETQYF
cdr3_length: 14; v_call: TRBV4-3; j_call: TRBJ1-2; clone_size: few; d_call: .; cdr3_nt: TGCGCCAGCAGCCAAGATTATAATAGCTATGGCTACACCTTC; cdr3_aa: CASSQDYNSYGYTF
cdr3_length: 16; v_call: TRBV5-1; j_call: TRBJ2-2; clone_size: .; d_call: .; cdr3_nt: TGCGCCAGCAGCTTGGCAAATAGCGGTTTCACCGGGGAGCTGTTTTTT; cdr3_aa: CASSLANSGFTGELFF
cdr3_length: 12; v_call: TRBV5-1; j_call: TRBJ1-2; clone_size: .; d_call: TRBD1; cdr3_nt: TGCGCCAGCAGCTTCCAACAGGGGGGCTACACCTTC; cdr3_aa: CASSFQQGGYTF
cdr3_length: 14; v_call: TRBV7-9; j_call: TRBJ2-1; clone_size: .; d_call: TRBD1; cdr3_nt: TGTGCCAGCAGCTTGTGGACAGGTGAAAAATTGCAGTTCTTC; cdr3_aa: CASSLWTGEKLQFF
cdr3_length: 16; v_call: TRBV7-8; j_call: TRBJ2-1; clone_size: .; d_call: TRBD2; cdr3_nt: TGTGCCAGCAGCTTAGGTGCTAGCGGGAAGTACAATGAGCAGTTCTTC; cdr3_aa: CASSLGASGKYNEQFF
cdr3_length: 16; v_call: TRBV19; j_call: TRBJ1-2; clone_size: .; d_call: .; cdr3_nt: TGTGCCAGTAGTATAGGGCAAAGGGCAGGAGGCTATGGCTACACCTTC; cdr3_aa: CASSIGQRAGGYGYTF
cdr3_length: 14; v_call: TRBV5-4; j_call: TRBJ2-3; clone_size: .; d_call: .; cdr3_nt: TGTGCCAGCAGCTTGTTCGGACCCACAGATACGCAGTATTTT; cdr3_aa: CASSLFGPTDTQYF
cdr3_length: 15; v_call: TRBV9; j_call: TRBJ2-3; clone_size: .; d_call: .; cdr3_nt: TGTGCCAGCAGCGGGTCTAGCGAGAGCACAGATACGCAGTATTTT; cdr3_aa: CASSGSSESTDTQYF
cdr3_length: 15; v_call: TRBV7-9; j_call: TRBJ2-3; clone_size: few; d_call: .; cdr3_nt: TGTGCCAGCAGCTTTGAAGGGCGGAGCACAGATACGCAGTATTTT; cdr3_aa: CASSFEGRSTDTQYF
cdr3_length: 16; v_call: TRBV28; j_call: TRBJ2-3; clone_size: .; d_call: .; cdr3_nt: TGTGCCAGCAATTCCTTGACCGCCACTAGCACAGATACGCAGTATTTT; cdr3_aa: CASNSLTATSTDTQYF
cdr3_length: 14; v_call: TRBV5-1; j_call: TRBJ2-5; clone_size: .; d_call: TRBD1; cdr3_nt: TGCGTCAGCAGCCACGGGACAGGGCAAGAGACCCAGTACTTC; cdr3_aa: CVSSHGTGQETQYF
cdr3_length: 15; v_call: TRBV18; j_call: TRBJ1-6; clone_size: once; d_call: .; cdr3_nt: TGTGCCAGCTCATTGGGGCAGGGACTGAGCTCACCCCTCCACTTT; cdr3_aa: CASSLGQGLSSPLHF
cdr3_length: 14; v_call: TRBV2; j_call: TRBJ2-5; clone_size: .; d_call: TRBD1; cdr3_nt: TGTGCCAGCAAAGGCTCGACAGGGCAAGAGACCCAGTACTTC; cdr3_aa: CASKGSTGQETQYF
cdr3_length: 14; v_call: TRBV7-9; j_call: TRBJ1-1; clone_size: .; d_call: TRBD1; cdr3_nt: TGTGCCAGCAGCCGCTTTGACAGGGGATCTCAAGCTTTCTTT; cdr3_aa: CASSRFDRGSQAFF
cdr3_length: 17; v_call: TRBV19; j_call: TRBJ1-6; clone_size: few; d_call: TRBD1; cdr3_nt: TGTGCCAGTAGTAGTGGCACAGGGGGCGGCTATAATTCACCCCTCCACTTT; cdr3_aa: CASSSGTGGGYNSPLHF
cdr3_length: 14; v_call: TRBV30; j_call: TRBJ1-1; clone_size: once; d_call: TRBD1; cdr3_nt: TGTGCCTGGAGTCCCGGGACAGGGCTCACTGAAGCTTTCTTT; cdr3_aa: CAWSPGTGLTEAFF
cdr3_length: 16; v_call: TRBV5-6; j_call: TRBJ1-2; clone_size: .; d_call: TRBD1; cdr3_nt: TGTGCCAGCAGCTCGACAGGGGCCGTCGTCGGGTTTGGCTACACCTTC; cdr3_aa: CASSSTGAVVGFGYTF
cdr3_length: 13; v_call: TRBV24-1; j_call: TRBJ2-2; clone_size: .; d_call: TRBD1; cdr3_nt: TGTGCCACGGGGACAGGAAACACCGGGGAGCTGTTTTTT; cdr3_aa: CATGTGNTGELFF
cdr3_length: 14; v_call: TRBV2; j_call: TRBJ1-4; clone_size: once; d_call: TRBD1; cdr3_nt: TGTGCCAGCGGCGACAGGGGGCCGATTGAAAAACTGTTTTTT; cdr3_aa: CASGDRGPIEKLFF
cdr3_length: 18; v_call: TRBV18; j_call: TRBJ2-6; clone_size: .; d_call: TRBD1; cdr3_nt: TGTGCCAGCTCACCACAAGTGACAGGGGGCTCCGGGGCCAACGTCCTGACTTTC; cdr3_aa: CASSPQVTGGSGANVLTF
cdr3_length: 15; v_call: TRBV6-4; j_call: TRBJ1-1; clone_size: .; d_call: .; cdr3_nt: TGTGCCAGCAGTGACTCGAGACGGGGGCACACTGAAGCTTTCTTT; cdr3_aa: CASSDSRRGHTEAFF
cdr3_length: 18; v_call: TRBV4-1; j_call: TRBJ2-4; clone_size: .; d_call: .; cdr3_nt: TGCGCCAGCAGCCAAGGACTAGCAGGGGGTCTAGCCAAAAACATTCAGTACTTC; cdr3_aa: CASSQGLAGGLAKNIQYF
cdr3_length: 12; v_call: TRBV5-1; j_call: TRBJ2-5; clone_size: .; d_call: TRBD1; cdr3_nt: TGCGCCAGCGGACAGGTGGCGGAGACCCAGTACTTC; cdr3_aa: CASGQVAETQYF
cdr3_length: 14; v_call: TRBV7-2; j_call: TRBJ1-1; clone_size: .; d_call: .; cdr3_nt: TGTGCCAGCAGCGGGGACCGGGTGAGGGCTGAAGCTTTCTTT; cdr3_aa: CASSGDRVRAEAFF
cdr3_length: 15; v_call: TRBV5-6; j_call: TRBJ2-7; clone_size: .; d_call: .; cdr3_nt: TGTGCCAGCAGCTTGACAGTAGGGCGTTTCCACGAGCAGTACTTC; cdr3_aa: CASSLTVGRFHEQYF
cdr3_length: 12; v_call: TRBV6-2/TRBV6-3; j_call: TRBJ2-3; clone_size: .; d_call: .; cdr3_nt: TGTGCCAGCAGTTACGGTATGGGTACGCAGTATTTT; cdr3_aa: CASSYGMGTQYF
cdr3_length: 13; v_call: TRBV16; j_call: TRBJ2-7; clone_size: .; d_call: .; cdr3_nt: TGTGCCAGCAGCCATGGAATACCTTACGAGCAGTACTTC; cdr3_aa: CASSHGIPYEQYF
cdr3_length: 14; v_call: TRBV4-2; j_call: TRBJ1-6; clone_size: .; d_call: TRBD1; cdr3_nt: TGTGCCAGCAGCCAAGACAGGGGGGATTCACCCCTCCACTTT; cdr3_aa: CASSQDRGDSPLHF
cdr3_length: 13; v_call: TRBV4-1; j_call: TRBJ1-1; clone_size: .; d_call: .; cdr3_nt: TGCGCCAGCAGCCAAGATCGGGACACTGAAGCTTTCTTT; cdr3_aa: CASSQDRDTEAFF
cdr3_length: 12; v_call: TRBV13; j_call: TRBJ2-3; clone_size: .; d_call: .; cdr3_nt: TGTGCCAGCAGCTTAGAGGGAGCCTACCAGTATTTT; cdr3_aa: CASSLEGAYQYF
cdr3_length: 13; v_call: TRBV7-2; j_call: TRBJ1-1; clone_size: .; d_call: .; cdr3_nt: TGTGCCAGCAGCTTATCAGCGGGTACCGAAGCTTTCTTT; cdr3_aa: CASSLSAGTEAFF
cdr3_length: 15; v_call: TRBV15; j_call: TRBJ2-5; clone_size: once; d_call: TRBD2; cdr3_nt: TGTGCCACCAGCACCCGGACTAGCGGGGGTGAGACCCAGTACTTC; cdr3_aa: CATSTRTSGGETQYF
cdr3_length: 15; v_call: TRBV29-1; j_call: TRBJ1-4; clone_size: .; d_call: TRBD1; cdr3_nt: TGCAGCGTTGTCCCACAGGGGGCAGTAGCAGAAAAACTGTTTTTT; cdr3_aa: CSVVPQGAVAEKLFF
cdr3_length: 11; v_call: TRBV27; j_call: TRBJ1-2; clone_size: once; d_call: .; cdr3_nt: TGTGCCACTGGGAGGAACTATGGCTACACCTTC; cdr3_aa: CATGRNYGYTF
cdr3_length: 15; v_call: TRBV7-2; j_call: TRBJ2-7; clone_size: few; d_call: TRBD2; cdr3_nt: TGTGCCAGCAGCTCGAGAGGGACTAGCGTCTACGAGCAGTACTTC; cdr3_aa: CASSSRGTSVYEQYF
cdr3_length: 14; v_call: TRBV6-1; j_call: TRBJ1-1; clone_size: once; d_call: .; cdr3_nt: TGTGCCAGCAGTGAAGCTCCCATGTTAATGGAAGCTTTCTTT; cdr3_aa: CASSEAPMLMEAFF
cdr3_length: 15; v_call: TRBV4-3; j_call: TRBJ1-2; clone_size: .; d_call: TRBD1; cdr3_nt: TGCGCCAGCAGCCATGCAGGGGGCGTCTCCTATGGCTACACCTTC; cdr3_aa: CASSHAGGVSYGYTF
cdr3_length: 15; v_call: TRBV5-1; j_call: TRBJ1-1; clone_size: .; d_call: TRBD1; cdr3_nt: TGCGCCAGCAGTCGCTTACAGGGGGCCGCCACTGAAGCTTTCTTT; cdr3_aa: CASSRLQGAATEAFF
cdr3_length: 12; v_call: TRBV28; j_call: TRBJ2-2; clone_size: .; d_call: .; cdr3_nt: TGTGCCAGCAGTCTCAATTCCGGGGAGCTGTTTTTT; cdr3_aa: CASSLNSGELFF
cdr3_length: 12; v_call: TRBV9; j_call: TRBJ2-7; clone_size: .; d_call: .; cdr3_nt: TGTGCCAGCAGCGGCCTTACGGGGGAGCAGTACTTC; cdr3_aa: CASSGLTGEQYF
cdr3_length: 15; v_call: TRBV2; j_call: TRBJ2-2; clone_size: .; d_call: .; cdr3_nt: TGTGCCAGCAGCGGGTCAGGGGTTAACACCGGGGAGCTGTTTTTT; cdr3_aa: CASSGSGVNTGELFF
cdr3_length: 15; v_call: TRBV5-4; j_call: TRBJ2-2; clone_size: .; d_call: TRBD1; cdr3_nt: TGTGCCAGCAGCTTCCAGGGGGTGAGCACCGGGGAGCTGTTTTTT; cdr3_aa: CASSFQGVSTGELFF
cdr3_length: 15; v_call: TRBV4-1; j_call: TRBJ1-2; clone_size: .; d_call: .; cdr3_nt: TGCGCCAGCAGCCTCCAGCCAGGGGAGAACTATGGCTACACCTTC; cdr3_aa: CASSLQPGENYGYTF
cdr3_length: 16; v_call: TRBV4-2; j_call: TRBJ1-4; clone_size: .; d_call: TRBD1; cdr3_nt: TGTGCCAGCAGCCACAAAGGGACGGGACAGAATGAAAAACTGTTTTTT; cdr3_aa: CASSHKGTGQNEKLFF
cdr3_length: 13; v_call: TRBV2; j_call: TRBJ2-1; clone_size: .; d_call: .; cdr3_nt: TGTGCCAGCAGTGGGACTTTTGACAATGAGCAGTTCTTC; cdr3_aa: CASSGTFDNEQFF
cdr3_length: 15; v_call: TRBV28; j_call: TRBJ1-5; clone_size: .; d_call: TRBD1; cdr3_nt: TGTGCCAGCAGTCCGCCGGCAGGGGGAAATCAGCCCCAGCATTTT; cdr3_aa: CASSPPAGGNQPQHF
cdr3_length: 10; v_call: TRBV28; j_call: TRBJ1-1; clone_size: .; d_call: .; cdr3_nt: TGTGCCAGCCAGGGAACAGAAGCTTTCTTT; cdr3_aa: CASQGTEAFF
cdr3_length: 13; v_call: TRBV9; j_call: TRBJ1-2; clone_size: .; d_call: .; cdr3_nt: TGTGCCAGCAGCGTAGCGTCGGGCTATGGCTACACCTTC; cdr3_aa: CASSVASGYGYTF